The 17 T cell receptor beta chains listed next were all sequenced from one sample in a study of glioma-infiltrating T cells after dendritic cell vaccination. The time point: after dendritic cell vaccination, including at tumor progression/relapse. The method was immunoSEQ multiplex PCR; TCRdb's version includes in-frame clones alone and lacks a portion of them. The sample carries about 94,000 clones, around 80% recorded once. The source was blood, collected after dendritic cell vaccination. The receptors originated from a human donor with glioblastoma.

This chain links TRBV11-3 with TRBJ1-6; D perhaps matches TRBD1 (6 bases). CDR3 length: 17 residues. Trimming cost V 4 bases and J 3 bases, with 16 bases left between them. Looked up from germline, CDR1 is SGHNT and CDR2 is YENEEA. CDR3 residues: CASSYQGYRVYNSPLHF. CDR3 nucleotide sequence: TGTGCCAGCAGCTACCAAGGGTACAGGGTCTATAATTCACCCCTCCACTTT.

A remark on this clone: Relative to the germline gene, one junction end is altered; a read error may explain this. The V and J genes are TRBV7-3 and TRBJ1-2; tentatively, D is TRBD1 (6 bases). CDR3 size: 12 residues. Germline CDR1 and CDR2: SGHTA and FQGTGA. CDR3 loop: CASSLREQGLIF. CDR3 nucleotide sequence: TGTGCCAGCAGCTTAAGAGAACAGGGCCTCATCTTC.

The CDR3 here is CASSWLAGTSYEQYF. CDR3 DNA sequence: TGTGCCAGCAGTTGGCTAGCGGGAACCTCCTACGAGCAGTACTTC. The gene calls are TRBV6-5 and TRBJ2-7; TRBD2 agrees at 9 bases. Trimming took 4 bases from V and 0 from J; bases not matched to a gene: 4. CDR1 MNHEY and CDR2 SVGAGI come from the germline V gene. The CDR3 loop spans 15 amino acids.

The V and J genes are TRBV5-1 and TRBJ2-6, with D uncertain. CDR1 and CDR2 (germline): SGHRS, YFSETQ. Trimming pared 4 bases from V and 0 bases from J, leaving 5 bases between. The CDR3 has 14 amino acids. CDR3 sequence: CASSLRSGANVLTF. The DNA of the CDR3 is TGCGCCAGCAGCCTCCGCTCTGGGGCCAACGTCCTGACTTTC.

The gene calls are TRBV15 and TRBJ2-7; maybe TRBD1 (5 bases). The V and J ends lost 4 bases and 0 bases respectively, with 16 bases between them. Germline lookup yields CDR1 LNHNV and CDR2 YYDKDF (reference sequence). The CDR3 consists of 16 residues. The CDR3: CATSTVGIRGSYEQYF. In DNA form, the CDR3 reads TGTGCCACCAGCACAGTGGGGATTAGGGGCTCCTACGAGCAGTACTTC.

Only a few counts were recorded for this clone. The V call is TRBV29-1, the J call TRBJ2-5; 7 bases are shared with TRBD2. The CDR3 runs to 15 residues. Per germline, CDR1 SQVTM and CDR2 ANQGSEA. Trimming cost V 7 bases and J 5 bases; bases outside gene matches: 16. CDR3 coding DNA: TGCAGCGCTGAGCCTAGCGGAGCCCGAAGGGAGACCCAGTACTTC. Encoded protein: CSAEPSGARRETQYF.

This clone was counted only a few times. The chain is built from TRBV29-1 and TRBJ2-1, with 9 bases that match TRBD2. The CDR3 has 14 amino acids. V lost 5 bases to trimming and J lost 12 bases; unmatched junction nucleotides: 14. Germline V gene sequence: CDR1 SQVTM, CDR2 ANQGSEA. DNA of the CDR3: TGCAGCGTTTCGGATTGGCGGGAGGGACAAGGGCAGTTCTTC. It encodes CSVSDWREGQGQFF.

This clone came up a few times. The chain couples TRBV7-2 to TRBJ2-1; D ambiguous. Germline V lookup: CDR1 SGHTA, CDR2 FQGNSA. The CDR3 is made up of 12 amino acids. V lost 1 base and J lost 7, with 5 bases in between. CDR3 sequence: CASSLVANEQFF. As DNA, the CDR3 is TGTGCCAGCAGCTTAGTGGCAAATGAGCAGTTCTTC.

In this sample, this clone turned up once. CDR3 in amino acids: CASSRGGTSGSPMWNEQFF. The CDR3, as DNA: TGTGCCAGCAGTCGTGGTGGGACTAGCGGGAGTCCGATGTGGAATGAGCAGTTCTTC. The V and J genes are TRBV11-3 and TRBJ2-1; TRBD2 matches at 14 bases. This CDR3 spans 19 amino acids. The ends lost 6 bases at V and 7 bases at J; junction bases unmatched: 17. Per the germline V gene, CDR1 is SGHNT and CDR2 is YENEEA.

The rearrangement joins TRBV5-1 to TRBJ2-5; TRBD2 agrees at 8 bases. The V gene end was trimmed by 5 bases and the J gene end by 4 bases; junction bases not matched to a gene: 7. The CDR3 spans 14 residues. Looked up from germline, CDR1 is SGHRS and CDR2 is YFSETQ. The DNA of the CDR3 is TGCGCCAGCAGTCCGTTCCTAGCGGGAGAGACCCAGTACTTC. Residues: CASSPFLAGETQYF.

This rearrangement joins TRBV9 to TRBJ2-7, with TRBD2 matching over 7 bases. CDR1 is SGDLS and CDR2 is YYNGEE in the germline V gene. The CDR3 is made up of 14 amino acids. With 0 bases clipped from V and 3 bases from J, the junction kept 3 bases outside the gene matches. CDR3 DNA: TGTGCCAGCAGCGTAGAATGGGGGGGCTACGAGCAGTACTTC. Translation gives CASSVEWGGYEQYF.

This clone was counted only a few times. This chain uses TRBV5-5 with TRBJ1-1; D is ambiguous. CDR3 size: 14 residues. Germline CDR1 SGHKS, CDR2 YYEKEE (reference sequence). V was clipped by 1 base and J by 1 base, with 8 bases between them. CDR3 region: CASSLYGSNTEAFF. The CDR3 DNA follows: TGTGCCAGCAGCTTGTACGGGTCGAACACTGAAGCTTTCTTT.

V is TRBV19 and J is TRBJ2-5, with D perhaps matching TRBD1 (6 bases). CDR1 and CDR2 from the germline V gene are LNHDA and SQIVND (reference sequence). The CDR3 extends over 14 amino acids. With 5 bases removed from V and 0 bases from J, the gap between germline ends came to 10 bases. The CDR3 region is CASSRTAYQETQYF. In nucleotides, the CDR3 is TGTGCCAGTAGTCGGACAGCGTACCAAGAGACCCAGTACTTC.

This clone is a singleton in its sample. This sequence joins TRBV6-4 and TRBJ2-2; 8 bases line up with TRBD1. The CDR3 contains 14 residues. Germline CDR1 and CDR2: MRHNA and SNTAGT. Trimming removed 3 bases from V and 5 bases from J; junction bases left unmatched: 2. This CDR3 is CASSENRGTGELFF. CDR3 nucleotides: TGTGCCAGCAGTGAGAACAGGGGGACCGGGGAGCTGTTTTTT.

The gene calls are TRBV5-6 and TRBJ2-5; D is ambiguous. The V gene's germline CDR1 is SGHDT and CDR2 YYEEEE. This CDR3 has 13 amino acids. The ends were cut back, 2 bases at V and 5 bases at J, with 10 bases in the middle. The CDR3 here is CASSFSNGETQYF. Here the CDR3 DNA reads TGTGCCAGCAGCTTTAGTAACGGGGAGACCCAGTACTTC.

This rearrangement joins TRBV27 to TRBJ1-3, with D possibly being TRBD1 (5 bases). Trimming left V 0 bases short and J 0 bases short, with 18 bases between. The length of the CDR3 is 19 residues. Germline-derived CDR1 and CDR2 are MNHEY and SMNVEV (reference sequence). The DNA for the CDR3 is TGTGCCAGCAGTTTATCTTTCGGGTCCGGCGGGGGCTCTGGAAACACCATATATTTT. It encodes CASSLSFGSGGGSGNTIYF.

The chain couples TRBV4-2 to TRBJ2-3; the match to TRBD2 covers 12 bases. The CDR3 covers 16 residues. In germline, CDR1 is LGHNA, CDR2 YNFKEQ. V shed 1 base and J 5 bases; nucleotides not matched to a gene: 4. This CDR3 is CASSQGTSGELDTQYF. Here the CDR3 DNA reads TGTGCCAGCAGCCAAGGGACTAGCGGGGAGTTAGATACGCAGTATTTT.